The 4 T cell receptor beta chains listed next were all sequenced from one sample in a study of vaccination and CD4 T cells after COVID-19. Sample treatment: roughly 11-day PBMC culture with coronavirus spike peptide pools or control peptides (ViraFEST assay). Pre-COVID-19 pandemic sampling (2011-2018) yielded the unexposed donor's CD4+ T cells. An Oncomine TCR Beta short-read assay was used to sequence the DNA from cultured CD4+ T cells. DNA came from CD4+ T cells after culture. TCRdb passed the PCR reads through MiXCR, listing each CDR3 protein once. This table holds 12,000 or so distinct CDR3 sequences, 30% to 45% found once. What these receptors recognize is not known. Material: CD4+ T cells from blood, cultured in vitro. Receptors were obtained from a human donor in good health.

The chain is built from TRBV12-3 or TRBV12-4 and TRBJ2-4; no clear D. The CDR3 contains 14 residues. V gave up 5 bases and J gave up 0 bases, with 8 bases separating them. The CDR3 coding sequence is TGTGCCAGCAGTGCCCAGGAAGCCAAAAACATTCAGTACTTC. This gives the protein CASSAQEAKNIQYF.

This chain connects TRBV27 to TRBJ2-3, with 8 bases that match TRBD2. V was pared by 8 bases and J by 6 bases, with 10 bases of the junction left unmatched. CDR3 size: 14 residues. The germline V gene encodes CDR1 MNHEY and CDR2 SMNVEV (reference sequence). Here the CDR3 DNA reads TGTGCCAGCGCCCGGGGGGGGACAACCGATACGCAGTATTTT. Its translation: CASARGGTTDTQYF.

The gene calls are TRBV25-1 and TRBJ2-5; the match to TRBD1 covers 8 bases. With 4 bases clipped from V and 2 bases from J, the junction kept 3 bases outside the gene matches. From germline, CDR1 is MGHDK and CDR2 SYGVNS. The CDR3 runs to 14 residues. This CDR3 reads CASSGGQGQETQYF. DNA for the CDR3: TGTGCCAGCAGTGGAGGACAGGGTCAAGAGACCCAGTACTTC.

The gene calls are TRBV2 and TRBJ2-1, with D perhaps being TRBD1 or TRBD2 (7 bases each). CDR1 and CDR2 from the germline V gene are SNHLY and FYNNEI. The CDR3 sequence is 17 residues long. V lost 3 bases and J 8 bases, leaving 23 bases between the germline ends. DNA of the CDR3: TGTGCCAGCAGTGAGCAAAGAGGACAGGTAGGGAGGGATGAGCAGTTCTTC. Amino acid sequence: CASSEQRGQVGRDEQFF.